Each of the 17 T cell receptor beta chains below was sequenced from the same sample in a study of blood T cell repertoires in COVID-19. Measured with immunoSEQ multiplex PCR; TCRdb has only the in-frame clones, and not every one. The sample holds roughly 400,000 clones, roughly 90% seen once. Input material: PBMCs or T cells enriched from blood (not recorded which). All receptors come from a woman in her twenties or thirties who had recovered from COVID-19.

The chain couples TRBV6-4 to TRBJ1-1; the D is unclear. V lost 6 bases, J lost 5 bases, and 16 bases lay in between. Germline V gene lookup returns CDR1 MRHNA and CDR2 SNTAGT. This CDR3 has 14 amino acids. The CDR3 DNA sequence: TGTGCCAGCAGCCTGGACTCGGTAGCTACTGAAGCTTTCTTT. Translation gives CASSLDSVATEAFF.

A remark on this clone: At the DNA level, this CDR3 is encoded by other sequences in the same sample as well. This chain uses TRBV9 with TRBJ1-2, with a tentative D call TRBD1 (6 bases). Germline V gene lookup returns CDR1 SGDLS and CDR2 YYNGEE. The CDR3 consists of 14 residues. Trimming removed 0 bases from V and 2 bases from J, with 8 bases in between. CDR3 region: CASSVGDTNYGYTF. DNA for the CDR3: TGTGCCAGCAGCGTAGGGGACACAAACTATGGCTACACCTTC.

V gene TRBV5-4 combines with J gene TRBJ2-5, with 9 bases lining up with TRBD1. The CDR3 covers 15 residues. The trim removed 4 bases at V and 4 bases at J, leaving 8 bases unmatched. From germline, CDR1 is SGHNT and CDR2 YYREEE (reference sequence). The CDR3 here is CASSLDRGEGETQYF. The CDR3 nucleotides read TGTGCCAGCAGCCTGGACAGGGGAGAGGGAGAGACCCAGTACTTC.

The CDR3 reads CATSGRGNTDTQYF. In nucleotides, the CDR3 is TGTGCCACCAGTGGCCGGGGGAACACAGATACGCAGTATTTT. J is TRBJ2-3 and V is TRBV24-1; perhaps TRBD2 as D (6 bases). The CDR3 totals 14 residues. Germline-derived CDR1 and CDR2 are KGHDR and SFDVKD. V shed 5 bases and J shed 2 bases, with 10 bases lying between them.

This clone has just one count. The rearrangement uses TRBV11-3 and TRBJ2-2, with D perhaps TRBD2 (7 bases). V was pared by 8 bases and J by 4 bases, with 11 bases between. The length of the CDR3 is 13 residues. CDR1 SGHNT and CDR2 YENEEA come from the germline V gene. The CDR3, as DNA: TGTGCCAGCGGGGGGGGCCCCACCGGGGAGCTGTTTTTT. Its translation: CASGGGPTGELFF.

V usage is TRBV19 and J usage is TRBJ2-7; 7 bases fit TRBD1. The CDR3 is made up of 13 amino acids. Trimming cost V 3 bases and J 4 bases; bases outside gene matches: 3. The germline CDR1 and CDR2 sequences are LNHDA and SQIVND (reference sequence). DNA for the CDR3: TGTGCCAGTAGTATGGACAGGAGGTACGAGCAGTACTTC. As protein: CASSMDRRYEQYF.

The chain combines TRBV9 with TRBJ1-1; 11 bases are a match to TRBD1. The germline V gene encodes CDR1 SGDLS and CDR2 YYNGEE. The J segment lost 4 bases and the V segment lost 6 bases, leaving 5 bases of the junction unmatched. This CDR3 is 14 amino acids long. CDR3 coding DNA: TGTGCCAGCAATCCCGGGACAGGGGGCACTGAAGCTTTCTTT. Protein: CASNPGTGGTEAFF.

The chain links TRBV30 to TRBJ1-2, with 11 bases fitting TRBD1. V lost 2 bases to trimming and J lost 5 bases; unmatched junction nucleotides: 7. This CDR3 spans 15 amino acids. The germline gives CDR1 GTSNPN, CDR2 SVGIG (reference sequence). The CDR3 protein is CAWSPDRGRTYGYTF. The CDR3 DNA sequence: TGTGCCTGGAGTCCGGACAGGGGGCGGACGTATGGCTACACCTTC.

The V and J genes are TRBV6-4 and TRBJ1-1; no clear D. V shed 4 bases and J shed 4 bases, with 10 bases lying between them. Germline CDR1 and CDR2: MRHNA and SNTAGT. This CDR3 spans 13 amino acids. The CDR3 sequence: CASSVEEGTEAFF. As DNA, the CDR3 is TGTGCCAGCAGTGTCGAGGAAGGCACTGAAGCTTTCTTT.

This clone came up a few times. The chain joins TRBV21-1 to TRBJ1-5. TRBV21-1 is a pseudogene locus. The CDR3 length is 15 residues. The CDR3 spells CASPTGYARGQPQHF. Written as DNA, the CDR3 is TGTGCCAGCCCAACCGGCTACGCGCGGGGTCAGCCCCAGCATTTT.

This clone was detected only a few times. The DNA for the CDR3 is TGTGCCAGCAGCTTAGATCGGGAAATGGTGGATACGCAGTATTTT. Encoded protein: CASSLDREMVDTQYF. V gene TRBV11-2 combines with J gene TRBJ2-3; tentatively, D is TRBD2 (5 bases). V shed 0 bases and J shed 6 bases, with 13 bases lying between them. Germline V gene lookup returns CDR1 SGHAT and CDR2 FQNNGV. This CDR3 is 15 amino acids long.

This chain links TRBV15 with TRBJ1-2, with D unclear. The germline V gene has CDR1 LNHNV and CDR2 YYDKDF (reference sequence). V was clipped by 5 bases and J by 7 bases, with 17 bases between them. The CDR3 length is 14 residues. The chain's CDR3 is CATSAWESGSGYTF. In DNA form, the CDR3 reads TGTGCCACCAGCGCCTGGGAAAGCGGGTCTGGCTACACCTTC. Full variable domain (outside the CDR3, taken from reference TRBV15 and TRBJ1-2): DAMVIQNPRYQVTQFGKPVTLSCSQTLNHNVMYWYQQKSSQAPKLLFHYYDKDFNNEADTPDNFQSRRPNTSFCFLDIRSPGLGDTAMYLCATSAWESGSGYTFGSGTRLTVV.

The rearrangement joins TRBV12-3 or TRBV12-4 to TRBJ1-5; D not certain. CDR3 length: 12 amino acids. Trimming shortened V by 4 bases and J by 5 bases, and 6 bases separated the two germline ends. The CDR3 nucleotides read TGTGCCAGCAGTTCCCTTCATCAGCCCCAGCATTTT. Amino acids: CASSSLHQPQHF.

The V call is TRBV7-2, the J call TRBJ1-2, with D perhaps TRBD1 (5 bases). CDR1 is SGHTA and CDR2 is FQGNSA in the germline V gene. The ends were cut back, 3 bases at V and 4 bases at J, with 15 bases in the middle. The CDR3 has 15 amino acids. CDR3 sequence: CASSFDAREAYGYTF. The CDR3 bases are TGTGCCAGCAGCTTTGACGCCAGGGAAGCCTATGGCTACACCTTC.

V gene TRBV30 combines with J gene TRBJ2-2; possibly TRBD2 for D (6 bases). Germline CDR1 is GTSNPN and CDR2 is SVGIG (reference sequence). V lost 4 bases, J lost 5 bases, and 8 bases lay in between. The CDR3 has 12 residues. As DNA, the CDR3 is TGTGCCTGGAACGGACTAACCGGGGAGCTGTTTTTT. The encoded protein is CAWNGLTGELFF.

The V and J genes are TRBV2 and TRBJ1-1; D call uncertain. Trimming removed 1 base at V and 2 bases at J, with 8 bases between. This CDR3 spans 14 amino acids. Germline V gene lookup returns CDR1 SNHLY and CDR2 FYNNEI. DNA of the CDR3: TGTGCCAGCAGTGAAGAGGAGCTCAACACTGAAGCTTTCTTT. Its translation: CASSEEELNTEAFF.

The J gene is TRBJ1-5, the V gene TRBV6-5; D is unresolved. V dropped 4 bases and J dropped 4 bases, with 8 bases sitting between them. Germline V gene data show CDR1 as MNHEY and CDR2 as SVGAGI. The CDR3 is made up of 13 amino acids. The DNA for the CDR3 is TGTGCCAGCAGTTGGGCCCCTAATCAGCCCCAGCATTTT. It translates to CASSWAPNQPQHF.